Listed here is a single T cell receptor (beta chain). This could be a read error, since a much larger clone is one nucleotide away. This entry comes from a study of blood T cell repertoires in COVID-19. Here immunoSEQ multiplex PCR was the method, and the copy in TCRdb shows in-frame clones only, minus some. The table includes about 50,000 clones, about 83% detected once. V lost 6 bases, J lost 8 bases, and 9 bases stayed unmatched. Germline loops: CDR1 MNHEY, CDR2 SVGAGI. The CDR3 runs to 14 residues. The rearrangement links TRBV6-5 to TRBJ1-2; 10 positions match TRBD1. The material sequenced was peripheral blood. The receptor was derived from a man aged 35 to 55 with acute or convalescent COVID-19. The CDR3 region has the DNA TGTGCCAGCAGGGGGACAGGGGAGCAGCACGGCTACACCTTC. This encodes CASRGTGEQHGYTF.